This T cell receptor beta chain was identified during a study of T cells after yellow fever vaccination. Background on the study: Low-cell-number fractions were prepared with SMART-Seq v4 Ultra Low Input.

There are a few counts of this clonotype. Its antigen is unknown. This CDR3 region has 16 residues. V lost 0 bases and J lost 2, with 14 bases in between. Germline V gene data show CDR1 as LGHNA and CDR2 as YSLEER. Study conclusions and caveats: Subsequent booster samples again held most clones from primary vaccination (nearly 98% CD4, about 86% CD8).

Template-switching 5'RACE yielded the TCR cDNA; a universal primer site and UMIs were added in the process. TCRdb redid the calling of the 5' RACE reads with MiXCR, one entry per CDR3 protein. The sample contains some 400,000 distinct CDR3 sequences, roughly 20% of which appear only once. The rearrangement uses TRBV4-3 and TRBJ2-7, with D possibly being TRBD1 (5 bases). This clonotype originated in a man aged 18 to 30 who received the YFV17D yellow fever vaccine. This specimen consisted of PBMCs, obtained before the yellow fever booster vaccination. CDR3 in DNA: TGCGCCAGCAGCCAAGATCGGTCAGGGTCCCCCTACGAGCAGTACTTC. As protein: CASSQDRSGSPYEQYF.